A single sample is the source of the 27 T cell receptor beta chains below, sequenced in a study of vaccination and CD4 T cells after COVID-19. At the Johns Hopkins FTIC core, DNA taken from cultured CD4+ T cells was sequenced by way of the Oncomine TCR Beta short-read assay. TCRdb processed the PCR reads anew with MiXCR; each CDR3 protein has one entry. The data contain around 15,000 distinct CDR3 sequences, around half of them singletons. Treatment described: roughly 11-day PBMC culture with coronavirus spike peptide pools or control peptides (ViraFEST assay). These receptors have no identified antigens. The specimen comprised CD4+ T cells from blood, cultured in vitro, sampled before SARS-CoV-2 vaccination. These receptors all stem from a human donor who had recovered from COVID-19.

This clonotype counts as hyperexpanded. CDR3 in DNA: TGCAGTGCTAGAGATCCGATGGGGGGGAGCACAGATACGCAGTATTTT. Translating it yields CSARDPMGGSTDTQYF. The chain recombines TRBV20-1 with TRBJ2-3; 7 bases map to TRBD2. The CDR3 covers 16 residues. The germline V gene encodes CDR1 DFQATT and CDR2 SNEGSKA (reference sequence). The V segment lost 0 bases and the J segment 0 bases; nucleotides outside the gene matches: 6.

This chain links TRBV20-1 with TRBJ2-1, with D possibly TRBD2 on 5 matching bases. Trimming pared 3 bases from V and 1 base from J, leaving 13 bases between. Germline CDR1 and CDR2: DFQATT and SNEGSKA (reference sequence). CDR3 length: 15 residues. CDR3 nucleotide sequence: TGCAGTGCTAGCTCCCTACCGGGATCCTACAATGAGCAGTTCTTC. Its translation is CSASSLPGSYNEQFF.

V gene TRBV7-9 combines with J gene TRBJ1-2; TRBD1 is a possible D gene (5 bases). Germline V lookup: CDR1 SEHNR, CDR2 FQNEAQ (reference sequence). V lost 1 base to trimming and J lost 3 bases, with 6 bases between them. The CDR3 totals 13 residues. CDR3 region: CASSLVGDYGYTF. In DNA, the CDR3 is TGTGCCAGCAGCTTAGTAGGGGACTATGGCTACACCTTC.

The J gene is TRBJ2-1, the V gene TRBV19; D call uncertain. V lost 6 bases to trimming and J lost 3 bases, with 3 bases between them. The germline V gene encodes CDR1 LNHDA and CDR2 SQIVND (reference sequence). This CDR3 region has 11 residues. The CDR3 region is CASRGYNEQFF. CDR3 coding DNA: TGTGCCAGTAGGGGCTACAATGAGCAGTTCTTC.

This chain links TRBV20-1 with TRBJ2-3; the D is unclear. The germline V gene has CDR1 DFQATT and CDR2 SNEGSKA (reference sequence). The CDR3 is 13 residues long. V lost 7 bases and J lost 1, with 12 bases in between. The CDR3 protein is CSVPIAGTDTQYF. CDR3 DNA sequence: TGCAGTGTCCCGATAGCAGGCACAGATACGCAGTATTTT.

This chain joins TRBV18 and TRBJ1-5, with D tentatively TRBD1 (5 bases). Germline CDR1 KGHSH, CDR2 LQKENI. The V end was cut by 2 bases, the J end by 2 bases, with 10 bases between. This CDR3 is built from 15 residues. CDR3 region: CASSPEGRGNQPQHF. DNA of the CDR3: TGTGCCAGCTCACCAGAGGGGCGGGGCAATCAGCCCCAGCATTTT.

The chain combines TRBV7-8 with TRBJ1-2; the D gene is possibly TRBD1 (5 bases). Looked up from germline, CDR1 is SGHVS and CDR2 is FQNEAQ. Trimming left V 1 base short and J 8 bases short, with 11 bases between. There are 13 residues in the CDR3. The CDR3 DNA is TGTGCCAGCAGCTTAGGCAGGGTCGGAGGCTACACCTTC. Its translation is CASSLGRVGGYTF.

The genes are TRBV28 and TRBJ2-7, with TRBD2 matching over 12 bases. Germline V gives CDR1 MDHEN, CDR2 SYDVKM. V lost 5 bases to trimming and J lost 2 bases; unmatched junction nucleotides: 4. The CDR3 contains 15 residues. CDR3 DNA sequence: TGTGCCAGCAGTCTAGCGGGAGGGTGGCCCTACGAGCAGTACTTC. This gives the protein CASSLAGGWPYEQYF.

This clonotype turned up a few times. The V and J genes are TRBV7-9 and TRBJ2-5; 8 nucleotides agree with TRBD2. This CDR3 has 15 residues. Trimming cost V 5 bases and J 8 bases; bases outside gene matches: 13. Germline V gene data show CDR1 as SEHNR and CDR2 as FQNEAQ (reference sequence). The DNA of the CDR3 is TGTGCCAGCAGCCGGGGGCTAGCGGGTGTCGAAACCCAGTACTTC. It specifies CASSRGLAGVETQYF.

This chain uses TRBV7-2 with TRBJ1-5, with unresolved D. Germline V gene data show CDR1 as SGHTA and CDR2 as FQGNSA. This CDR3 comprises 14 residues. Deletions cut 5 bases from V and 1 base from J, with 9 bases between. The CDR3 DNA sequence: TGTGCCAGCAGCAGCCGGAAGAGCAATCAGCCCCAGCATTTT. Encoded protein: CASSSRKSNQPQHF. Complete variable domain (other parts from reference TRBV7-2 and TRBJ1-5): GAGVSQSPSNKVTEKGKDVELRCDPISGHTALYWYRQSLGQGLEFLIYFQGNSAPDKSGLPSDRFSAERTGGSVSTLTIQRTQQEDSAVYLCASSSRKSNQPQHFGDGTRLSIL.

Regarding this clonotype: The junction differs from germline at one of its ends, possibly a read error. The chain is built from TRBV24-1 and TRBJ2-5; D possibly corresponds to TRBD2 (6 bases). CDR1 is KGHDR, CDR2 SFDVKD, per germline. The CDR3 totals 15 residues. The chain's CDR3 is CVTSEPGVHQETQYF. In DNA, the CDR3 is TGTGTCACCAGTGAGCCGGGGGTCCACCAAGAGACCCAGTACTTC.

In this sample, this clonotype turned up a few times. The chain couples TRBV7-9 to TRBJ2-7; 10 positions match TRBD2. There are 16 residues in the CDR3. J gave up 3 bases and V 3 bases, and 8 bases lay outside the gene matches. The V gene's germline CDR1 is SEHNR and CDR2 FQNEAQ (reference sequence). CDR3 residues: CASSLVLAGADYEQYF. For the CDR3, the DNA is TGTGCCAGCAGCTTGGTCCTAGCGGGAGCCGACTACGAGCAGTACTTC. Full variable domain (missing parts from reference TRBV7-9 and TRBJ2-7): DTGVSQNPRHKITKRGQNVTFRCDPISEHNRLYWYRQTLGQGPEFLTYFQNEAQLEKSRLLSDRFSAERPKGSFSTLEIQRTEQGDSAMYLCASSLVLAGADYEQYFGPGTRLTVT.

The rearrangement joins TRBV2 to TRBJ1-5; possible D gene TRBD1, 6 bases. The CDR3 totals 14 residues. Trimming stripped 2 bases from V and 4 bases from J, with 9 bases between. CDR1 SNHLY and CDR2 FYNNEI come from the germline V gene. CDR3 amino acids: CASSEQGMNQPQHF. For the CDR3, the DNA is TGTGCCAGCAGTGAACAGGGGATGAATCAGCCCCAGCATTTT.

The gene calls are TRBV7-2 and TRBJ1-1; tentatively, D is TRBD1 (5 bases). Germline values: CDR1 SGHTA, CDR2 FQGNSA. This CDR3 has 13 residues. V dropped 5 bases and J dropped 0 bases, with 7 bases sitting between them. In DNA, the CDR3 is TGTGCCAGCAGCGCGGACATGAACACTGAAGCTTTCTTT. As protein: CASSADMNTEAFF.

This clonotype was seen only a few times. V is TRBV20-1 and J is TRBJ1-5; the D is unclear. CDR1 and CDR2 from the germline V gene are DFQATT and SNEGSKA (reference sequence). The CDR3 consists of 18 residues. V was trimmed by 5 bases and J by 1 base, leaving 24 bases between them. The CDR3 is CSASKSTSGGMSNQPQHF. The CDR3 coding sequence is TGCAGTGCTTCAAAATCGACAAGCGGAGGGATGAGCAATCAGCCCCAGCATTTT.

The V call is TRBV21-1, the J call TRBJ1-5; TRBD1, the D gene given by the table, was not confirmed from the DNA. TRBV21-1 constitutes a pseudogene. The CDR3 contains 17 residues. The CDR3 DNA is TGTGCCAGCAGCAATTCGTCAGGGGAGGAGAGCAATCAGCCCCAGCATTTT. As protein: CASSNSSGEESNQPQHF.

The sample holds a few counts of this clonotype. This chain joins TRBV2 and TRBJ1-5, with D uncertain. V was clipped by 9 bases and J by 0 bases, with 6 bases between them. The CDR3 covers 12 residues. Germline CDR1 and CDR2: SNHLY and FYNNEI. Written as DNA, the CDR3 is TGTGCCAGTACAGATAGCAATCAGCCCCAGCATTTT. It specifies CASTDSNQPQHF.

About this clonotype itself: One end of the junction varies from germline; a read error may be responsible. This chain links TRBV7-7 with TRBJ2-1, with D perhaps TRBD1 or TRBD2 (5 bases each). The CDR3 spans 14 residues. Per the germline V gene, CDR1 is SSHAT and CDR2 is FNYEAQ (reference sequence). CDR3 sequence (DNA): TGTGCTAGCAGCCAAGGTGGGGGAAGAATGGAGCAGTTCTTC. Translation: CASSQGGGRMEQFF.

The genes are TRBV19 and TRBJ2-6; D not certain. Trimming removed 7 bases at V and 1 base at J, with 11 bases between. The germline CDR1 and CDR2 sequences are LNHDA and SQIVND (reference sequence). This CDR3 spans 15 amino acids. The CDR3 reads CASITWSSGANVLTF. Written as DNA, the CDR3 is TGTGCCAGTATAACGTGGAGTTCTGGGGCCAACGTCCTGACTTTC.

Only a few counts were recorded for this clonotype. The rearrangement joins TRBV7-8 to TRBJ1-2; 11 nucleotides align to TRBD1. Looked up from germline, CDR1 is SGHVS and CDR2 is FQNEAQ. The CDR3 contains 15 residues. Losses at the gene ends were 5 bases for V and 6 bases for J; bases not matched to a gene: 8. CDR3 loop: CASSRTGTGGNGYTF. CDR3 in DNA: TGTGCCAGCAGCCGTACCGGGACAGGGGGAAATGGCTACACCTTC.

J is TRBJ2-2 and V is TRBV6-1, with 9 nucleotides matching TRBD2. The V and J ends lost 7 bases and 6 bases, in that order; junction bases with no gene match: 6. The CDR3 consists of 14 residues. CDR1 and CDR2 from the germline V gene are MNHNS and SASEGT. The chain's CDR3 is CASNPTSGAGELFF. In DNA, the CDR3 is TGTGCCAGCAACCCGACTAGCGGCGCCGGGGAGCTGTTTTTT.

The chain carries TRBV2 and TRBJ2-1; 12 positions agree with TRBD2. This CDR3 contains 16 residues. Germline CDR1 is SNHLY and CDR2 is FYNNEI. Trimming took 5 bases from V and 4 from J; bases not matched to a gene: 6. CDR3 residues: CASSPYLAGGYNEQFF. The CDR3, as DNA: TGTGCCAGCAGTCCATATCTAGCGGGAGGGTACAATGAGCAGTTCTTC.

Only a few counts were recorded for this clonotype. The chain is built from TRBV7-8 and TRBJ2-3, with D tentatively TRBD2 (7 bases). The CDR3 consists of 15 residues. Trimming removed 5 bases at V and 0 bases at J, with 12 bases between. Germline V gene data show CDR1 as SGHVS and CDR2 as FQNEAQ. DNA for the CDR3: TGTGCCAGCAGCCCAAGGGGGGGAAGCACAGATACGCAGTATTTT. Translated, it gives CASSPRGGSTDTQYF. Using reference TRBV7-8 and TRBJ2-3 for the parts outside the CDR3, the full variable domain is GAGVSQSPRYKVAKRGQDVALRCDPISGHVSLFWYQQALGQGPEFLTYFQNEAQLDKSGLPSDRFFAERPEGSVSTLKIQRTQQEDSAVYLCASSPRGGSTDTQYFGPGTRLTVL.

The rearrangement uses TRBV7-2 and TRBJ2-7; 11 nucleotides line up with TRBD2. V shed 5 bases, J shed 0 bases, and the junction held 9 bases outside the gene matches. The CDR3 runs 17 residues. Germline assignment: CDR1 SGHTA and CDR2 FQGNSA. CDR3 DNA: TGTGCCAGCAGCCTACGACGACTAGCGGGAAGCTCCTACGAGCAGTACTTC. It yields the protein CASSLRRLAGSSYEQYF. Complete variable domain (other parts from reference TRBV7-2 and TRBJ2-7): GAGVSQSPSNKVTEKGKDVELRCDPISGHTALYWYRQSLGQGLEFLIYFQGNSAPDKSGLPSDRFSAERTGGSVSTLTIQRTQQEDSAVYLCASSLRRLAGSSYEQYFGPGTRLTVT.

A few counts support this clonotype. The CDR3 coding sequence is TGTGCCAGCAGTGTAGGAGGACAGCCCCAGCATTTT. Its translation: CASSVGGQPQHF. The chain recombines TRBV2 with TRBJ1-5; no clear D gene. CDR3 length equals 12 residues. The V gene's germline CDR1 is SNHLY and CDR2 FYNNEI. V gave up 4 bases and J gave up 7 bases, with 8 bases separating them.

The chain is built from TRBV20-1 and TRBJ2-3, with D maybe TRBD2 (5 bases). This CDR3 region has 16 residues. Germline V gives CDR1 DFQATT, CDR2 SNEGSKA (reference sequence). Trimming cost V 0 bases and J 11 bases, with 24 bases left between them. The CDR3 DNA follows: TGCAGTGCTAGAGACATGTTGCGGGTGATCGGTGGCTGGCAGTATTTT. Translation: CSARDMLRVIGGWQYF.

This chain uses TRBV7-2 with TRBJ1-6; D is unresolved. The V end was cut by 1 base, the J end by 5 bases, with 9 bases between. Per the germline V gene, CDR1 is SGHTA and CDR2 is FQGNSA. The CDR3 length is 15 residues. CDR3 amino acids: CASSLGQADNSPLHF. The CDR3 nucleotides are TGTGCCAGCAGCTTAGGGCAGGCAGATAATTCACCCCTCCACTTT.